Sequencing of this TCR beta chain was carried out in a study of CD8 T cells in Susac syndrome. This CDR3 region has 13 residues. From germline, CDR1 is MNHNS and CDR2 SASEGT. The J segment lost 5 bases and the V segment lost 6 bases, leaving 4 bases of the junction unmatched. TCR beta sequencing was performed on blood CD8+ and CD4+ T cells. Healthy donors constituted the controls, which were matched for age and sex. An input of about 0.45 to 1 ug of RNA was subjected to reverse transcription using random hexamers. One entry per CDR3 protein results from TCRdb running MiXCR on the immunoSEQ multiplex PCR reads. Here the sample spans around 160,000 distinct CDR3 sequences, just under 95% being singletons.

The sequenced material came from CD4+ T cells from PBMCs. This receptor was obtained from a human donor in good health. The V gene is TRBV6-1, the J gene TRBJ2-7; TRBD1 matches at 10 bases. DNA for the CDR3: TGTGCCAGCAGGGGACAGGGGAAGAACGAGCAGTACTTC. Protein product: CASRGQGKNEQYF.